Each of the 3 T cell receptor beta chains below was sequenced from the same sample in a study of cytomegalovirus exposure and HLA in healthy donors. PCR employed 60 Vbeta and 13 Jbeta primers. Generated by immunoSEQ multiplex PCR, the TCRdb table keeps only in-frame clones and is missing some. The sample's table shows some 140,000 clones. Sequenced sample: PBMCs. Receptor source: a woman in her sixties in good health and CMV-seronegative.

This chain uses TRBV6-6 with TRBJ1-3; D call uncertain. Germline values: CDR1 MNHNY, CDR2 SVGAGI (reference sequence). The CDR3 loop spans 16 amino acids. Deletions cut 2 bases from V and 0 bases from J, with 11 bases between. The CDR3 DNA follows: TGTGCCAGCAGTTACGCGACGGGGTCCTCTGGAAACACCATATATTTT. It encodes CASSYATGSSGNTIYF.

This rearrangement joins TRBV9 to TRBJ2-1, with TRBD1 matching 9 bases. The CDR3 length is 17 residues. Losses at the gene ends were 2 bases for V and 1 base for J; bases not matched to a gene: 7. Germline V gene sequence: CDR1 SGDLS, CDR2 YYNGEE. Here the CDR3 DNA reads TGTGCCAGCAGCGTCCCAAGGACAGGGGATTCCTACAATGAGCAGTTCTTC. Its translation is CASSVPRTGDSYNEQFF.

This chain links TRBV2 with TRBJ1-6, with D possibly matching TRBD1 (5 bases). Germline V CDR1 and CDR2: SNHLY, FYNNEI. The CDR3 loop spans 14 amino acids. V was pared by 9 bases and J by 5 bases, with 14 bases between. The CDR3 DNA reads as TGTGCCAGTGGGGGGTACCAGGATAATTCACCCCTCCACTTT. Amino acids: CASGGYQDNSPLHF.